One and the same sample provided the 9 T cell receptor beta chains below, sequenced in a study of blood T cell repertoires in COVID-19. Profiled with immunoSEQ multiplex PCR; TCRdb holds only in-frame clones, not every one. The table has about 220,000 clones, 84% seen once. The source material was peripheral blood. The receptors here all came from a woman aged 25 to 39 who had recovered from COVID-19.

This clone was counted a few times. The rearrangement links TRBV29-1 to TRBJ1-1; maybe TRBD1 (6 bases). Trimming took off 0 bases at V and 8 bases at J, with 13 bases between the two ends. Germline-derived CDR1 and CDR2 are SQVTM and ANQGSEA. This CDR3 has 13 amino acids. In DNA, the CDR3 is TGCAGCGTTGAAGAGGGGGGGGGCGCAGAAGCTTTCTTT. This codes for CSVEEGGGAEAFF.

The genes are TRBV11-3 and TRBJ2-1; 14 bases agree with TRBD2. CDR3 length equals 16 residues. The J segment lost 8 bases and the V segment lost 0 bases, leaving 3 bases of the junction unmatched. Germline V gives CDR1 SGHNT, CDR2 YENEEA. The CDR3 DNA follows: TGTGCCAGCAGCTTAGATGGGACTAGCGGGAGACATGAGCAGTTCTTC. This gives the protein CASSLDGTSGRHEQFF. Together with reference TRBV11-3 and TRBJ2-1, the CDR3 gives the full variable domain: EAGVVQSPRYKIIEKKQPVAFWCNPISGHNTLYWYLQNLGQGPELLIRYENEEAVDDSQLPKDRFSAERLKGVDSTLKIQPAELGDSAVYLCASSLDGTSGRHEQFFGPGTRLTVL.

The chain uses TRBV27 and TRBJ2-5; perhaps TRBD1 as D (5 bases). CDR3 length: 14 amino acids. Trimming pared 4 bases from V and 4 bases from J, leaving 13 bases between. Germline CDR1 MNHEY, CDR2 SMNVEV (reference sequence). The CDR3 region is CASSSPSRGETQYF. As DNA, the CDR3 is TGTGCCAGCAGTTCCCCGTCAAGGGGAGAGACCCAGTACTTC.

This chain links TRBV3-1 (or the pseudogene TRBV3-2) with TRBJ2-7, with 11 bases fitting TRBD1. Trimming removed 1 base from V and 9 bases from J; junction bases left unmatched: 11. Germline V gene data show CDR1 as LGHDT and CDR2 as YNNKEL (reference sequence). The CDR3 runs 16 residues. The CDR3 DNA follows: TGTGCCAGCAGCCAAGGACCGGGACAGGGGGGTCGAAGGCAGTACTTC. It codes for CASSQGPGQGGRRQYF.

This chain links TRBV12-5 with TRBJ1-1; TRBD1 matches at 10 bases. V shed 6 bases and J 7 bases; nucleotides not matched to a gene: 8. Per germline, CDR1 LGHNT and CDR2 FRNRAP. The CDR3 totals 14 residues. The CDR3 DNA follows: TGTGCTAGTGGCCCGGACAGGGGGAAACTTGAAGCTTTCTTT. This gives the protein CASGPDRGKLEAFF.

The rearrangement joins TRBV18 to TRBJ2-1; D is possibly TRBD1 (5 bases). V lost 0 bases to trimming and J lost 6 bases, with 9 bases between them. The CDR3 sequence is 14 residues long. Looked up from germline, CDR1 is KGHSH and CDR2 is LQKENI. The DNA of the CDR3 is TGTGCCAGCTCACCACCGACCGACAGCAATGAGCAGTTCTTC. Translation: CASSPPTDSNEQFF.

V gene TRBV13 combines with J gene TRBJ2-7; D uncertain. The CDR3 is 17 residues long. CDR1 is PRHDT, CDR2 FYEKMQ, per germline (reference sequence). V lost 2 bases and J lost 2, with 19 bases in between. CDR3 region: CASSLSVDQPRAYEQYF. The CDR3 DNA sequence: TGTGCCAGCAGCTTAAGCGTAGACCAACCTCGGGCCTACGAGCAGTACTTC.

The chain is built from TRBV6-5 and TRBJ1-2; D remains unclear. Germline V CDR1 and CDR2: MNHEY, SVGAGI. Trimming removed 0 bases from V and 6 bases from J, with 8 bases in between. The CDR3 has 13 amino acids. The CDR3 DNA reads TGTGCCAGCAGTTACTCGAGAGGGAATGGCTACACCTTC. The encoded protein is CASSYSRGNGYTF.

The chain recombines TRBV10-2 with TRBJ2-1; 8 nucleotides agree with TRBD2. CDR3 size: 11 residues. Germline CDR1 and CDR2: WSHSY and SAAADI. V shed 10 bases, J shed 8 bases, and the junction held 4 bases outside the gene matches. The CDR3 reads CANGRGDEQFF. In DNA, the CDR3 is TGCGCCAACGGGAGGGGCGATGAGCAGTTCTTC.